These 23 T cell receptor beta chains share one sample of origin, sequenced in a study of T-cell reconstitution after alpha-beta-depleted transplantation in children. Unique molecular identifiers were incorporated when the TCRbeta library was constructed. TCRdb re-called the PCR reads through MiXCR, storing one row per CDR3 protein. The sample includes approximately 97,000 distinct CDR3 sequences, around 7.8% seen only once; the top ten take about 16%. The material was PBMCs, obtained before TCRalphabeta/CD19-depleted stem cell transplant. These receptor sequences come from a boy between 2 and 10 years old with acute lymphoblastic leukemia, due to receive a stem cell transplant.

The genes are TRBV7-2 and TRBJ1-2; D is undetermined. Trimming took 2 bases from V and 4 from J, leaving 17 bases between them. Germline lookup yields CDR1 SGHTA and CDR2 FQGNSA. This CDR3 contains 16 residues. The CDR3 spells CASSLSFLRSPYGYTF. The CDR3 bases are TGTGCCAGCAGCTTATCTTTCCTAAGGTCCCCCTATGGCTACACCTTC.

This clonotype was seen many times. The chain carries TRBV20-1 and TRBJ2-4; D is unresolved. The CDR3 is 15 amino acids. Germline CDR1 and CDR2: DFQATT and SNEGSKA (reference sequence). The V and J ends lost 0 bases and 0 bases respectively, with 9 bases between them. This CDR3 is CSARDPHGAKNIQYF. As DNA, the CDR3 is TGCAGTGCTAGAGATCCCCACGGAGCCAAAAACATTCAGTACTTC.

Many counts were recorded for this clonotype. The rearrangement links TRBV14 to TRBJ2-3, with D perhaps TRBD1 or TRBD2 (5 bases each). The CDR3 totals 15 residues. Germline CDR1 is SGHDN and CDR2 is FVKESK. The germline V and J ends were trimmed by 4 bases and 7 bases, with 18 bases remaining between them. The CDR3 DNA is TGTGCCAGCAGCCGAGCTCTACTGGGACGAAATACGCAGTATTTT. Its translation: CASSRALLGRNTQYF.

This clonotype was picked up a small number of times. The J gene is TRBJ1-1, the V gene TRBV7-2; no firm D call. Germline V gene lookup returns CDR1 SGHTA and CDR2 FQGNSA. The CDR3 is 13 residues long. Trimming stripped 5 bases from V and 4 bases from J, with 11 bases between. CDR3 residues: CASSPLWATEAFF. As DNA, the CDR3 is TGTGCCAGCAGCCCTCTGTGGGCCACTGAAGCTTTCTTT. Full variable domain (missing parts from reference TRBV7-2 and TRBJ1-1): GAGVSQSPSNKVTEKGKDVELRCDPISGHTALYWYRQSLGQGLEFLIYFQGNSAPDKSGLPSDRFSAERTGGSVSTLTIQRTQQEDSAVYLCASSPLWATEAFFGQGTRLTVV.

This clonotype was recorded a few times. The J gene is TRBJ1-5, the V gene TRBV3-1; possible D gene TRBD1, 5 bases. The V end was cut by 5 bases, the J end by 10 bases, with 15 bases between. The CDR3 is made up of 13 amino acids. CDR1 LGHDT and CDR2 YNNKEL come from the germline V gene (reference sequence). The CDR3 loop reads CASSIDPRGPQHF. CDR3 in DNA: TGTGCCAGCAGCATCGATCCGAGGGGTCCCCAGCATTTT.

The chain combines TRBV3-1 with TRBJ1-1, with D possibly matching TRBD1 (5 bases). V lost 6 bases and J lost 3, with 14 bases in between. This CDR3 comprises 14 residues. CDR1 is LGHDT, CDR2 YNNKEL, per germline (reference sequence). CDR3 bases: TGTGCCAGCAGGGAATTCTCGGGGGACACTGAAGCTTTCTTT. This sequence encodes CASREFSGDTEAFF.

This clonotype was detected many times. This chain joins TRBV4-3 and TRBJ1-6; D remains ambiguous. This CDR3 region has 14 residues. Germline V gene lookup returns CDR1 LGHNA and CDR2 YSLEER. The V end was cut by 0 bases, the J end by 9 bases, with 9 bases between. DNA of the CDR3: TGCGCCAGCAGCCAAGACTCCGGGCGTTCACCCCTCCACTTT. It encodes CASSQDSGRSPLHF.

The chain has TRBV5-1 and TRBJ1-4; D is undetermined. Trimming removed 1 base from V and 2 bases from J, with 0 bases in between. This CDR3 comprises 12 residues. Germline CDR1 and CDR2: SGHRS and YFSETQ. This CDR3 reads CASSLTNEKLFF. The CDR3, as DNA: TGCGCCAGCAGCTTGACTAATGAAAAACTGTTTTTT.

The V gene is TRBV4-2, the J gene TRBJ2-5; 8 bases are a match to TRBD2. J was trimmed by 5 bases and V by 8 bases; bases with no gene match: 10. The CDR3 loop spans 14 amino acids. CDR1 and CDR2 from the germline V gene are LGHNA and YNFKEQ. CDR3 loop: CASGPRGGGETQYF. The CDR3 DNA is TGTGCCAGCGGCCCCCGGGGGGGCGGCGAGACCCAGTACTTC.

This clonotype was counted only a few times. This chain joins TRBV7-9 and TRBJ1-2; D is perhaps TRBD1 (6 bases). Germline-derived CDR1 and CDR2 are SEHNR and FQNEAQ (reference sequence). This CDR3 spans 17 amino acids. V lost 4 bases, J lost 5 bases, and 23 bases lay in between. This CDR3 is CASSSRLPLQGMYGYTF. In DNA, the CDR3 is TGTGCCAGCAGCTCCCGCCTCCCTCTCCAGGGGATGTATGGCTACACCTTC. The whole variable domain, filled in from reference TRBV7-9 and TRBJ1-2, reads DTGVSQNPRHKITKRGQNVTFRCDPISEHNRLYWYRQTLGQGPEFLTYFQNEAQLEKSRLLSDRFSAERPKGSFSTLEIQRTEQGDSAMYLCASSSRLPLQGMYGYTFGSGTRLTVV.

This clonotype was detected ten times or more. The chain recombines TRBV4-3 with TRBJ2-1; unclear D gene. This CDR3 is built from 16 residues. The V gene lost 0 bases and the J gene lost 4 bases, with 13 bases spanning the gap. The V gene's germline CDR1 is LGHNA and CDR2 YSLEER. For the CDR3, the DNA is TGCGCCAGCAGCCAAGACAAAGGAGAACCGTACAATGAGCAGTTCTTC. Protein sequence: CASSQDKGEPYNEQFF.

The chain uses TRBV7-8 and TRBJ1-4; D unresolved. Germline CDR1 SGHVS, CDR2 FQNEAQ. V was pared by 1 base and J by 8 bases, with 14 bases between. CDR3 size: 15 residues. The CDR3 DNA follows: TGTGCCAGCAGCTTAGGAACCTCGATGGGAGAAAAACTGTTTTTT. Residues: CASSLGTSMGEKLFF.

The DNA of the CDR3 is TGTGCCAGCAGTGTGGGGACAGGGTCTGAAGCTTTCTTT. Protein product: CASSVGTGSEAFF. The V and J genes are TRBV2 and TRBJ1-1, with 9 bases identical to TRBD1. CDR3 size: 13 residues. CDR1 SNHLY and CDR2 FYNNEI come from the germline V gene. V lost 4 bases to trimming and J lost 6 bases; unmatched junction nucleotides: 3.

The chain combines TRBV7-9 with TRBJ1-1, with D hard to call. Looked up from germline, CDR1 is SEHNR and CDR2 is FQNEAQ (reference sequence). This CDR3 has 17 amino acids. The V and J ends lost 4 bases and 0 bases respectively, with 18 bases between them. CDR3 residues: CASSSTRASTLNTEAFF. The CDR3 coding sequence is TGTGCCAGCAGCTCCACCCGTGCCAGCACCCTGAACACTGAAGCTTTCTTT.

This clonotype is medium-sized within its sample. This sequence joins TRBV20-1 and TRBJ1-1; D not certain. The CDR3 sequence is 15 residues long. V lost 2 bases and J lost 6, with 19 bases in between. Per germline, CDR1 DFQATT and CDR2 SNEGSKA (reference sequence). The CDR3 DNA reads as TGCAGTGCTAGAAGCCTCCAAACGCAGTCTCCTGAAGCTTTCTTT. It translates to CSARSLQTQSPEAFF.

This clonotype was detected many times. The chain is built from TRBV4-1 and TRBJ1-6; no clear D gene. Trimming pared 5 bases from V and 8 bases from J, leaving 16 bases between. The CDR3 totals 15 residues. The V gene's germline CDR1 is MGHRA and CDR2 YSYEKL. CDR3: CASSRYGREDSPLHF. CDR3 sequence (DNA): TGCGCCAGCAGCAGATACGGACGGGAGGATTCACCCCTCCACTTT.

This clonotype was observed many times. This chain uses TRBV20-1 with TRBJ1-1; possibly TRBD1 for D (5 bases). CDR3 length: 12 amino acids. Trimming removed 6 bases from V and 3 bases from J, with 11 bases in between. Germline-derived CDR1 and CDR2 are DFQATT and SNEGSKA (reference sequence). The CDR3 DNA is TGCAGTGCCCAGGGTATGGACACTGAAGCTTTCTTT. It codes for CSAQGMDTEAFF.

The rearrangement uses TRBV9 and TRBJ1-3, with D uncertain. The germline CDR1 and CDR2 sequences are SGDLS and YYNGEE. The V gene lost 0 bases and the J gene lost 0 bases, with 10 bases spanning the gap. The CDR3 has 16 amino acids. CDR3 loop: CASSVDPGISGNTIYF. The CDR3, as DNA: TGTGCCAGCAGCGTAGATCCGGGTATCTCTGGAAACACCATATATTTT. Looking up the rest from reference TRBV9 and TRBJ1-3 gives the full variable domain: DSGVTQTPKHLITATGQRVTLRCSPRSGDLSVYWYQQSLDQGLQFLIQYYNGEERAKGNILERFSAQQFPDLHSELNLSSLELGDSALYFCASSVDPGISGNTIYFGEGSWLTVV.

This clonotype appeared a few times. This rearrangement joins TRBV13 to TRBJ2-2, with 7 bases matching TRBD1. Germline CDR1 and CDR2: PRHDT and FYEKMQ (reference sequence). V lost 6 bases and J lost 6; bases outside the gene matches: 10. The CDR3 covers 15 residues. CDR3 protein: CASRGLRTGAGELFF. In DNA form, the CDR3 reads TGTGCCAGCAGGGGATTAAGGACAGGCGCCGGGGAGCTGTTTTTT. The full variable domain, rest sourced from reference TRBV13 and TRBJ2-2, is AAGVIQSPRHLIKEKRETATLKCYPIPRHDTVYWYQQGPGQDPQFLISFYEKMQSDKGSIPDRFSAQQFSDYHSELNMSSLELGDSALYFCASRGLRTGAGELFFGEGSRLTVL.

This clonotype was recorded many times. This chain links TRBV7-2 with TRBJ2-7; 7 bases match TRBD2. The junction had 9 bases not matched to a gene; V was cut back by 3 bases and J by 4 bases. This CDR3 has 15 residues. Looked up from germline, CDR1 is SGHTA and CDR2 is FQGNSA. The CDR3 sequence: CASSLGDGGLYEQYF. The CDR3 bases are TGTGCCAGCAGCTTGGGGGACGGGGGACTATACGAGCAGTACTTC.

In this sample, this clonotype turned up many times. The chain has TRBV6-1 and TRBJ2-1, with 9 bases matching TRBD2. The CDR3 sequence is 14 residues long. CDR1 and CDR2 from the germline V gene are MNHNS and SASEGT. V lost 7 bases, J lost 2 bases, and 3 bases stayed unmatched. CDR3 DNA sequence: TGTGCCAGCACCCCTAGCGGGGCCTACAATGAGCAGTTCTTC. Translated: CASTPSGAYNEQFF.

This clonotype was observed a handful of times. The chain links TRBV19 to TRBJ1-2; maybe TRBD1 (6 bases). This CDR3 region has 13 residues. Trimming pared 3 bases from V and 8 bases from J, leaving 13 bases between. Germline CDR1 reads LNHDA; CDR2 reads SQIVND (reference sequence). The CDR3 sequence is CASSMWDKGGYTF. DNA of the CDR3: TGTGCCAGTAGTATGTGGGACAAGGGAGGCTACACCTTC.

This clonotype came up many times. This chain links TRBV5-1 with TRBJ2-7; D gene ambiguous. In germline, CDR1 is SGHRS, CDR2 YFSETQ. The ends were cut back, 0 bases at V and 3 bases at J, with 10 bases in the middle. This CDR3 comprises 14 residues. The CDR3: CASSLDSRHYEQYF. The DNA of the CDR3 is TGCGCCAGCAGCTTGGATAGCAGGCACTACGAGCAGTACTTC. The full variable domain, rest sourced from reference TRBV5-1 and TRBJ2-7, is KAGVTQTPRYLIKTRGQQVTLSCSPISGHRSVSWYQQTPGQGLQFLFEYFSETQRNKGNFPGRFSGRQFSNSRSEMNVSTLELGDSALYLCASSLDSRHYEQYFGPGTRLTVT.